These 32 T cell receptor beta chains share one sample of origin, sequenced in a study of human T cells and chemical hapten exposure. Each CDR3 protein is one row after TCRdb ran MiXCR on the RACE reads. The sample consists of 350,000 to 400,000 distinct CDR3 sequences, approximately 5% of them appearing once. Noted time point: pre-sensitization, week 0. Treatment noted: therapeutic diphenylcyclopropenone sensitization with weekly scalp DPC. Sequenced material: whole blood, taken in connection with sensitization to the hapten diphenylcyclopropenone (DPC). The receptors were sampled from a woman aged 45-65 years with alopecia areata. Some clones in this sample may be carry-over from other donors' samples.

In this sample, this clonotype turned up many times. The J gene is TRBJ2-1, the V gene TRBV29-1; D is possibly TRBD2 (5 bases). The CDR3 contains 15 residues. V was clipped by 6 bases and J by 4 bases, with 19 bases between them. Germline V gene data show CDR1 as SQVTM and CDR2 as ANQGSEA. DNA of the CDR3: TGCAGCGTAGATCCGGACTTTTCGGAATACAATGAGCAGTTCTTC. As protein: CSVDPDFSEYNEQFF.

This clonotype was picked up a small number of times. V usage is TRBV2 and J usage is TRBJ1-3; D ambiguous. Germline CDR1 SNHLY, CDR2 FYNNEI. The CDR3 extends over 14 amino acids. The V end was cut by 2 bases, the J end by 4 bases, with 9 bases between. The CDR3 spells CASSEMVEGNTIYF. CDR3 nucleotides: TGTGCCAGCAGTGAAATGGTAGAAGGAAACACCATATATTTT.

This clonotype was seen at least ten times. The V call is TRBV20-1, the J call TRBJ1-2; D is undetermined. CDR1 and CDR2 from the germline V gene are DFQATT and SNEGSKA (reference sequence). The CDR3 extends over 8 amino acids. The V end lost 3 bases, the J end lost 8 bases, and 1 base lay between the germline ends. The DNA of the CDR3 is TGCAGTGCTAGCGGCTACACCTTC. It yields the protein CSASGYTF.

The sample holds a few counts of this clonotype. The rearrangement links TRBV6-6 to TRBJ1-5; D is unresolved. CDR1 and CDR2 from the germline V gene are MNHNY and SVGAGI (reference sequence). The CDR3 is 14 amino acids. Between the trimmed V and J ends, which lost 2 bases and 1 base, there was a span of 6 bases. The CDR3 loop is CASSYRESNQPQHF. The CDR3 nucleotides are TGTGCCAGCAGTTACCGGGAAAGCAATCAGCCCCAGCATTTT.

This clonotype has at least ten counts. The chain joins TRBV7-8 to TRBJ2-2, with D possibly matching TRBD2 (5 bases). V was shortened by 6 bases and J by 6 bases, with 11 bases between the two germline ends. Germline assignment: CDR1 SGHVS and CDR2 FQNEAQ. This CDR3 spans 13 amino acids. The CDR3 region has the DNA TGTGCCAGCAGGCCCTCCGGGGCCGGGGAGCTGTTTTTT. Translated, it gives CASRPSGAGELFF.

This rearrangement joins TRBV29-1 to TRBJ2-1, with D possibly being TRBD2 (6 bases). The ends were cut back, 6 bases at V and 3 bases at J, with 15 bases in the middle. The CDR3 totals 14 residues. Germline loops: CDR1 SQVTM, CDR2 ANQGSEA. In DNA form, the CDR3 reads TGCAGCGTCCTACTGGGACTCGGCTACAATGAGCAGTTCTTC. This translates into CSVLLGLGYNEQFF.

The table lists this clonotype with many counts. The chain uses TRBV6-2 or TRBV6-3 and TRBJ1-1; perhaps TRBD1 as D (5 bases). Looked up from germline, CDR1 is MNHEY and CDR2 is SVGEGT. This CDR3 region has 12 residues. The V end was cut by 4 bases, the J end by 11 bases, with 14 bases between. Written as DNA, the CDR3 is TGTGCCAGCAGTTTCCAGTCGGGGGACGCTTTCTTT. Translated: CASSFQSGDAFF.

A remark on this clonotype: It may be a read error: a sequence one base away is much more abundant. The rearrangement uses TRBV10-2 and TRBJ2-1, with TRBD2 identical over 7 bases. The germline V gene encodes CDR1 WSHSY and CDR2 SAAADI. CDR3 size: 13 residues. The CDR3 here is CANSGGSHNEQFF. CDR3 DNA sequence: TGCGCCAACAGTGGCGGGAGTCACAATGAGCAGTTCTTC.

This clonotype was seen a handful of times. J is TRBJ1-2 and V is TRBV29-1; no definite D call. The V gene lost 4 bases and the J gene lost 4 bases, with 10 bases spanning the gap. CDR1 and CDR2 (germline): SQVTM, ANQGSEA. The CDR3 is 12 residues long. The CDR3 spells CSVVTAIYGYTF. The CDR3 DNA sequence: TGCAGCGTTGTAACAGCTATCTATGGCTACACCTTC.

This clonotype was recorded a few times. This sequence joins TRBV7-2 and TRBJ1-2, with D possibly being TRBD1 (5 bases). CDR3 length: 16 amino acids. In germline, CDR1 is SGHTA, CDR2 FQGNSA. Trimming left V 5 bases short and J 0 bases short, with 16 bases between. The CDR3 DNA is TGTGCCAGCAGCCCCACCTCTACAGGAGCTAACTATGGCTACACCTTC. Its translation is CASSPTSTGANYGYTF. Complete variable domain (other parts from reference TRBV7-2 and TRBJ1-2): GAGVSQSPSNKVTEKGKDVELRCDPISGHTALYWYRQSLGQGLEFLIYFQGNSAPDKSGLPSDRFSAERTGGSVSTLTIQRTQQEDSAVYLCASSPTSTGANYGYTFGSGTRLTVV.

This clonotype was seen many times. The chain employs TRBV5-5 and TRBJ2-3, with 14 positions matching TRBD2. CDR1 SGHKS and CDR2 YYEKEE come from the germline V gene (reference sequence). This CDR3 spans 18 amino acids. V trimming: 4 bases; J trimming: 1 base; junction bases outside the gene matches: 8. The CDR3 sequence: CASSLGLAGGTRTDTQYF. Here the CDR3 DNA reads TGTGCCAGCAGCCTTGGACTAGCGGGGGGCACTCGCACAGATACGCAGTATTTT.

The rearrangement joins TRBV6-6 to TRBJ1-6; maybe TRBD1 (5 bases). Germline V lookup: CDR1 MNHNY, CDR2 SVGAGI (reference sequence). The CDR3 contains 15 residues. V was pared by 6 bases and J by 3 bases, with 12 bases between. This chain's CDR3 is CASSPGTGYNSPLHF. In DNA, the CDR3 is TGTGCCAGCAGCCCCGGTACAGGCTATAATTCACCCCTCCACTTT.

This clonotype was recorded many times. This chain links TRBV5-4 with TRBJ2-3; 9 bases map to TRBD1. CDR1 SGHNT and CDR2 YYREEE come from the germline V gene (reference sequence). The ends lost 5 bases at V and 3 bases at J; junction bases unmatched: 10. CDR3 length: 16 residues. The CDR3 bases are TGTGCCAGCAGGGAGGGACAGGGTTACTTGACAGATACGCAGTATTTT. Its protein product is CASREGQGYLTDTQYF.

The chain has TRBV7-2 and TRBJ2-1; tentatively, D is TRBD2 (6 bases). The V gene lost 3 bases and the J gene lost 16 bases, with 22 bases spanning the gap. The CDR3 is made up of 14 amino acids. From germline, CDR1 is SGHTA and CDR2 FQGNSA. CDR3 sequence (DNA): TGTGCCAGCAGCTTGTTAGCTAAGGGAGGTGACGGTTTCTTC. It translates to CASSLLAKGGDGFF.

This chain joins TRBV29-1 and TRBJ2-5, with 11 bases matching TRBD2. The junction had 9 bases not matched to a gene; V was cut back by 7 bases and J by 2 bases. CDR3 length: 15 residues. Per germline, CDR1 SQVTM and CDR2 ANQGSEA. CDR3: CSAALAGEIQETQYF. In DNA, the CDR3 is TGCAGCGCCGCACTAGCGGGAGAGATACAAGAGACCCAGTACTTC.

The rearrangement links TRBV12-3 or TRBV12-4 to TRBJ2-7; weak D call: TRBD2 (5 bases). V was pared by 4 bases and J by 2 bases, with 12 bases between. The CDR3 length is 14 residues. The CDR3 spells CASSSTVGTYEQYF. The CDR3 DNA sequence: TGTGCCAGCAGTTCGACCGTCGGGACCTACGAGCAGTACTTC.

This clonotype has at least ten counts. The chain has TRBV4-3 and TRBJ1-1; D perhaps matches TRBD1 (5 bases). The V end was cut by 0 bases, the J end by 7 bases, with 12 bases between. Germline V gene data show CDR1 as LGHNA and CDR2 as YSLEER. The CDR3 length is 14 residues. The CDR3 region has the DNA TGCGCCAGCAGCCAAGACCAGGGCCTGTTTGAAGCTTTCTTT. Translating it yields CASSQDQGLFEAFF.

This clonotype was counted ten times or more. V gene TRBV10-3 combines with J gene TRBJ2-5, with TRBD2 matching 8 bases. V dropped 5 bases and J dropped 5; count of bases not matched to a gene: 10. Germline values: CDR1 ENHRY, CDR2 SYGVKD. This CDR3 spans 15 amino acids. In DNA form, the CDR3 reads TGTGCCATCAGTATGGTTAGCGGGATGGGGGAGACCCAGTACTTC. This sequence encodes CAISMVSGMGETQYF.

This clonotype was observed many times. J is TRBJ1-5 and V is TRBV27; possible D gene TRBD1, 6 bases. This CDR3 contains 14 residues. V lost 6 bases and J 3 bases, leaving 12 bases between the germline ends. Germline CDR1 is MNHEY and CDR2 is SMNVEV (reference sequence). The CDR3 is CASSLTGINQPQHF. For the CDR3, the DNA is TGTGCCAGCAGCCTGACAGGAATCAATCAGCCCCAGCATTTT.

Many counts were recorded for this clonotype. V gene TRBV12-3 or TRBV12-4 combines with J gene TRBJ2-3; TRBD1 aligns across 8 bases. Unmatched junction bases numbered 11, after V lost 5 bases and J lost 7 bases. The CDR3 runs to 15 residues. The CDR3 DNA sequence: TGTGCCAGCAGTGCTAGACAGGGGCCATGGAATACGCAGTATTTT. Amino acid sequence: CASSARQGPWNTQYF.

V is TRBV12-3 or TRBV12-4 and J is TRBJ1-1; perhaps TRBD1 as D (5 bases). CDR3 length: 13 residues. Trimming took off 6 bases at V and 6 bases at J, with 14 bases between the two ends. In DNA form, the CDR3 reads TGTGCCAGCAGCCCCATTGGGGGGGCTGAAGCTTTCTTT. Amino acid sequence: CASSPIGGAEAFF.

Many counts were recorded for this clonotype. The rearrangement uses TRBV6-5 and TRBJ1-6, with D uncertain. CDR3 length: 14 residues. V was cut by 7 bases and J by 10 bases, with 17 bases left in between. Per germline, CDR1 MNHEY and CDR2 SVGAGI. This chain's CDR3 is CASNRRRSGSPLHF. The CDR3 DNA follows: TGTGCCAGCAACAGACGGAGGTCCGGGTCACCCCTCCACTTT.

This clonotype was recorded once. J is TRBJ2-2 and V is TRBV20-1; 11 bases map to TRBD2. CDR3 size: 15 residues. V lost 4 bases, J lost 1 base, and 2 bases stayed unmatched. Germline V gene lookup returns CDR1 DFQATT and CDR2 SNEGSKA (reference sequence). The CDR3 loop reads CSATTSGRNTGELFF. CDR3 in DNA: TGCAGTGCTACCACTAGCGGGAGGAACACCGGGGAGCTGTTTTTT.

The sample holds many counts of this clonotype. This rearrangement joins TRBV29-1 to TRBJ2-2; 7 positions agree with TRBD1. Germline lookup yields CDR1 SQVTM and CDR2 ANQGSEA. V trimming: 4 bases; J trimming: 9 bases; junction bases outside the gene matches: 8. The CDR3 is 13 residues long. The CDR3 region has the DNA TGCAGCGTTGTTACCGACAGGGACCGGGAGCTGTTTTTT. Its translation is CSVVTDRDRELFF.

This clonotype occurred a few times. CDR3 sequence: CASSPIGQGNSPLHF. DNA of the CDR3: TGCGCCAGCAGCCCTATAGGACAGGGCAATTCACCCCTCCACTTT. The chain uses TRBV5-1 and TRBJ1-6; 8 bases agree with TRBD1. CDR3 size: 15 residues. CDR1 is SGHRS, CDR2 YFSETQ, per germline. J lost 7 bases, V lost 4 bases, and 7 bases had no gene match.

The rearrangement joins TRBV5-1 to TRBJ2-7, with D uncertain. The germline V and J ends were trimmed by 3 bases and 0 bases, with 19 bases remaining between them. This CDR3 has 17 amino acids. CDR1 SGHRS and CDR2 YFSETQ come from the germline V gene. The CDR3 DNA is TGCGCCAGCAGCTCCTCGGTTTCCAGCCACCCCTCCTACGAGCAGTACTTC. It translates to CASSSSVSSHPSYEQYF.

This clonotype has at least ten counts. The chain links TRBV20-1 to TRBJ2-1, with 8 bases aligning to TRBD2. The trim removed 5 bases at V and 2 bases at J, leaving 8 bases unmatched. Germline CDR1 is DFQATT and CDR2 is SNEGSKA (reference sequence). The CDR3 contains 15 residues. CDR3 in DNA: TGCAGTGCTTTGATAGCGGGGCTGGCCTACAATGAGCAGTTCTTC. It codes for CSALIAGLAYNEQFF.

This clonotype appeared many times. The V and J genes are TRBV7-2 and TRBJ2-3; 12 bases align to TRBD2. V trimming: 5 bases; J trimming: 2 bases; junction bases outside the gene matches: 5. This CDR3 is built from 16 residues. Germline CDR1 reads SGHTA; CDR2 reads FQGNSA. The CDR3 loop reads CASSMLAGGYTDTQYF. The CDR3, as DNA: TGTGCCAGCAGCATGCTAGCGGGAGGGTACACAGATACGCAGTATTTT.

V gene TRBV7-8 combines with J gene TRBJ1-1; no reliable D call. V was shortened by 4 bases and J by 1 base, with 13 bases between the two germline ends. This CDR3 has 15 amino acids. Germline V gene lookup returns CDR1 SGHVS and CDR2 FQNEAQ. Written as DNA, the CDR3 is TGTGCCAGCAGCTCCCGGCGGGGTGCGAACACTGAAGCTTTCTTT. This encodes CASSSRRGANTEAFF. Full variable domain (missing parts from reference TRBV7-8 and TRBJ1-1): GAGVSQSPRYKVAKRGQDVALRCDPISGHVSLFWYQQALGQGPEFLTYFQNEAQLDKSGLPSDRFFAERPEGSVSTLKIQRTQQEDSAVYLCASSSRRGANTEAFFGQGTRLTVV.

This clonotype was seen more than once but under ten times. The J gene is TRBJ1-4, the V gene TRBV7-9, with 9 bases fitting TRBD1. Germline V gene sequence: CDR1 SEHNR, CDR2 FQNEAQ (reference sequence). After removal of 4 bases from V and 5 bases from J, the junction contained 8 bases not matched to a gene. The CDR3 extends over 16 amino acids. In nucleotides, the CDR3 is TGTGCCAGCAGCTCGAGATCGGGGACAGGGAATGAAAAACTGTTTTTT. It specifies CASSSRSGTGNEKLFF.

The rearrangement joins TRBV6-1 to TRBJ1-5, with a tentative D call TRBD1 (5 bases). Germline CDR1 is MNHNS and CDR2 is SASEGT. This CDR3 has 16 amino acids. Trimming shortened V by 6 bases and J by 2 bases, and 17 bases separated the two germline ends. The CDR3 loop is CASSALGGVGNQPQHF. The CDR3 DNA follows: TGTGCCAGCAGCGCCCTAGGAGGGGTCGGCAATCAGCCCCAGCATTTT.

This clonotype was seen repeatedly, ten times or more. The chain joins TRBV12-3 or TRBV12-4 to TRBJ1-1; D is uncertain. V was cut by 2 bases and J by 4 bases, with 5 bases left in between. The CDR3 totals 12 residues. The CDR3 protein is CASSLSSTEAFF. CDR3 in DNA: TGTGCCAGCAGTTTATCTAGCACTGAAGCTTTCTTT.